This T cell receptor (beta chain) derives from a study of vaccination and CD4 T cells after COVID-19. Germline V gene lookup returns CDR1 SGHTA and CDR2 FQGNSA. The CDR3 contains 15 residues. The V gene end was trimmed by 3 bases and the J gene end by 9 bases; junction bases not matched to a gene: 8. This sample's treatment: roughly nine-day PBMC culture with coronavirus spike peptide pools or control peptides (ViraFEST assay). The Oncomine TCR Beta short-read assay was what sequenced the DNA obtained from cultured CD4+ T cells. Using its own MiXCR run on the PCR reads, TCRdb lists one record per CDR3 protein. Counted here are 15,000 to 20,000 distinct CDR3 sequences, around half occurring once; the ten biggest clones make up over 3%. Details on this clonotype: Antigen specificity is unknown.

Broader study findings: Convalescent patients' median share of reactive clones seen only post-vaccination was about 86%.

The receptor was derived from a human donor who had recovered from COVID-19. The rearrangement uses TRBV7-2 and TRBJ1-6; 7 nucleotides match TRBD1. The sample comprised CD4+ T cells from blood, cultured in vitro. The CDR3 protein is CASSFREQGISPLHF. CDR3 DNA: TGTGCCAGCAGCTTCAGGGAACAGGGGATTTCACCCCTCCACTTT.